This TCR beta chain was sequenced for a study of T cells in Graves' hyperthyroidism and ophthalmopathy. Looking at the study overall: Peripheral blood collection took place at initial diagnosis, before any treatment.

Clinical symptoms, serum thyroxine, TRAb, thyroid ultrasound and orbital computed tomography informed diagnoses. The PBMCs were taken from approximately 9.7 ml of fresh peripheral blood. Authors of the study amplified TCR beta CDR3 regions from RNA transcripts. HTBI primers were used for first-round RT-PCR of the TCR CDR3. TCRdb re-called the multiplex PCR reads with MiXCR, one entry per CDR3 protein. This table holds 600,000 or so distinct CDR3 sequences, around 16% found once. With 5 bases clipped from V and 4 bases from J, the junction kept 8 bases outside the gene matches. Germline CDR1 and CDR2: MDHEN and SYDVKM. This CDR3 has 15 residues. General study points: Ophthalmopathy prediction by the model preceded onset by a median roughly 6 months.

A word on this clonotype: Its specificity is not known.

Input material: blood. The V and J genes are TRBV28 and TRBJ1-3; TRBD1 aligns across 7 bases. This sequence originates from a woman in her twenties or thirties with Graves' hyperthyroidism. The CDR3 sequence is CASSPTGSEGNTIYF. DNA for the CDR3: TGTGCCAGCAGTCCGACAGGGTCAGAAGGAAACACCATATATTTT.